The TCR beta chain under discussion was sequenced for a study of blood T cell repertoires in COVID-19 (dated by TCRdb to about 2020). Background for the entire study: The collaborator samples originated in the United States, Italy and Spain and spanned the acute and convalescent phases of COVID-19. The material from the prospective study consisted of cDNA or gDNA derived from T cells, B-cell-depleted T cells, or PBMCs. Subjects who had been exposed to COVID-19, were actively infected with it, or had recovered from it provided the deeply sampled blood TCRbeta repertoires that made up the dataset. A freely available public database, intended as a resource for researchers studying the immune response to SARS-CoV-2, is where the repertoires were released. Samples came from the ongoing ImmuneRACE study (first 160 participants) plus 1,254 subjects from 6 global collaborators. Nearly every sample came with metadata listing a de-identified subject ID, COVID-19 status, age in years and sex. HLA class I and class II types, where available, came from metadata supplied by the sample provider rather than from assay-based typing.

The CDR3 starts with the cysteine, ends with the phenylalanine, and has 16 residues. The CDR3 DNA has 48 bases and is translated from base 1. V and J are truncated by 5 bases and 6 bases respectively, leaving an intervening sequence of 23 bases. Via the germline V gene, CDR1 is SGHTA and CDR2 FQGNSA. Turning to this clone: It has no known antigen specificity. No base quality information exists; no much larger clone differs at one position.

On the study overall, not on this receptor specifically: The quantity of clinical and demographic metadata differed by source and by participant and was supplied without curation.

The immunoSEQ Assay, a bias-controlled multiplex PCR, was used to amplify TCRbeta CDR3 regions from genomic DNA. The study's own analysis went as follows. Nucleated cell counts per sample were estimated from amplification of reference gene primers within the assay. Sequence reads were collapsed and filtered to measure the absolute abundance of every unique TCRbeta CDR3 rearrangement. Productive Simpson clonality was computed per sample as the square root of Simpson's diversity index over productive rearrangements. Not all clones reach the TCRdb copy of this immuneACCESS table, which keeps in-frame sequences only. Checked studies attribute under half of the gap to unresolved V genes and leave the rest unexplained. V and J calls and clone size come straight from that table; D and trimming were deduced from the DNA. The sample data list around 200,000 clones, and 70% to 90% of these were observed just once. The biggest ten clones account for 2.5% to 3.5% of the sample.

Collaborating institutions collected whole blood in K2EDTA tubes following their own protocols. Collaborator samples were shipped for TCRbeta analysis as frozen whole blood, isolated PBMCs, or DNA extracted from either sample type. The TCR sequence derives from a man aged 55 to 70 with acute or convalescent COVID-19. The rearrangement joined TRBV7-2 to TRBJ2-7; a tentative D call is TRBD1 (6 bases match). The sequenced sample consisted of peripheral blood. The nucleotide sequence is given as TGTGCCAGCAGCCACATGACAAGGGGGATGGGATCCGAGCAGTACTTC. Protein translation: CASSHMTRGMGSEQYF.